This TCR beta chain was recorded in a study of T cell responses to AZD1222 COVID-19 vaccine. Libraries were prepared by immunoSEQ multiplex PCR; TCRdb keeps only in-frame clonotypes and omits some of them. Altogether about 55,000 clones are present, around 89% being singletons, with the ten largest covering roughly 1.9%. The germline gives CDR1 SGHTA, CDR2 FQGTGA. The CDR3 has 15 amino acids. J was trimmed by 8 bases and V by 5 bases; bases with no gene match: 8. As to this clone: Its specificity is not known.

Broader study findings: The study found Spike-specific TCR breadth and depth rose after two AZD1222 doses. CD4 TCRs associated with vaccination spanned spike, dominating at 160-218 and 743-854. Possibly, clonal diversity was underestimated; donors were largely white British and included more females. Nearly half of spike-specific TCRs reportedly target unmutated variant regions.

This TCR derives from an adult in good health. This rearrangement joins TRBV7-3 to TRBJ2-1; 11 nucleotides agree with TRBD2. This specimen was peripheral blood, taken on day 0 of AZD1222 vaccination. The CDR3 sequence: CASSQLAGVAHEQFF. The DNA of the CDR3 is TGTGCCAGCAGCCAACTAGCGGGAGTAGCCCATGAGCAGTTCTTC.